Each of the 28 T cell receptor beta chains below was sequenced from the same sample in a study of T cell clonality in common variable immunodeficiency. Assay used: immunoSEQ multiplex PCR; TCRdb lists only in-frame clones, some missing. The counts give tens of thousands of clones, none of them seen only once; about 2% is held by the top ten. What was sequenced was peripheral blood mononuclear cells. These receptors all come from a person aged 18 to 75 in good health.

Comment on this clone: From the germline J gene comes the end of the CDR3, since the read stops 3 residues before it. The V call is TRBV5-1, the J call TRBJ2-5; no firm D call. V shed 0 bases and J shed 2 bases, with 5 bases lying between them. CDR1 is SGHRS and CDR2 is YFSETQ in the germline V gene. The CDR3 consists of 13 residues. The sequenced part of the CDR3 DNA is TGCGCCAGCAGCTTGGCTAGTCAAGAGACC. This translates into CASSLASQET. The full-length CDR3 reads as CASSLASQETQYF.

Comments on this clone: The read ends 3 residues shy of where the CDR3 ends; the end is completed using the germline J gene. The chain employs TRBV11-2 and TRBJ2-3, with 9 bases aligning to TRBD1. V was clipped by 1 base and J by 4 bases; unmatched bases: 3. From germline, CDR1 is SGHAT and CDR2 FQNNGV. CDR3 size: 15 residues. The CDR3 reads CASSLGRDRADTQYF. CDR3 DNA, as far as it was read: TGTGCCAGCAGCTTAGGCCGGGACAGGGCAGATACG.

This clone has at least ten counts. The sequenced fragment ends 3 residues before the CDR3 boundary, so the rest is inferred from the germline J gene. V is TRBV4-1 and J is TRBJ1-4; 7 bases are shared with TRBD1. This CDR3 is 15 amino acids long. Germline CDR1 MGHRA, CDR2 YSYEKL. The J segment lost 5 bases and the V segment lost 1 base, leaving 4 bases of the junction unmatched. This CDR3 reads CASSQGAGGNEKLFF. The sequenced CDR3 bases are TGCGCCAGCAGCCAAGGGGCAGGGGGAAATGAAAAA.

This clone was seen many times. From the germline J gene comes the end of the CDR3, since the read stops 3 residues before it. This chain connects TRBV7-3 to TRBJ2-1; TRBD1 aligns across 11 bases. The germline V gene encodes CDR1 SGHTA and CDR2 FQGTGA. The CDR3 is made up of 19 amino acids. V trimming: 1 base; J trimming: 4 bases; junction bases outside the gene matches: 12. Incomplete CDR3 DNA: TGTGCCAGCAGCTTAATGCCGGGGTCAGGGACAGGGGGTTACAATGAG. This gives the protein CASSLMPGSGTGGYNE. The full CDR3 is CASSLMPGSGTGGYNEQFF.

This clone was counted many times. The CDR3 end lies 3 residues beyond the end of the read and is filled in from the germline J gene. V is TRBV4-1 and J is TRBJ1-5, with 7 positions matching TRBD1. Germline CDR1 is MGHRA and CDR2 is YSYEKL. Trimming at V came to 1 base and at J to 7 bases, leaving 10 bases not matched to a gene. The CDR3 is 16 residues long. The chain's CDR3 is CASSQASGRGEQPQHF. The CDR3 bases that were read are TGCGCCAGCAGCCAAGCCTCGGGCAGGGGGGAACAGCCC.

In its sample, this clone was seen many times. Sequencing ends 3 residues short of the CDR3 end; the germline J gene provides the rest. V usage is TRBV20-1 and J usage is TRBJ1-2; the D gene is possibly TRBD1 (5 bases). Trimming took off 5 bases at V and 7 bases at J, with 20 bases between the two ends. The CDR3 extends over 14 amino acids. Germline lookup yields CDR1 DFQATT and CDR2 SNEGSKA (reference sequence). The CDR3 sequence: CSAEALGGRGGYTF. The sequenced part of the CDR3 DNA is TGCAGTGCTGAGGCCCTGGGGGGTCGTGGTGGC.

Details on this clone: An end of the junction differs from the germline gene, which may be a read error. The sequenced fragment ends 3 residues before the CDR3 boundary, so the rest is inferred from the germline J gene. The chain employs TRBV19 and TRBJ1-3, with no clear D. Germline CDR1 LNHDA, CDR2 SQIVND (reference sequence). CDR3 length: 15 residues. The CDR3 region is CACSITDNPGNTIYF. Partial CDR3 DNA: TGTGCCTGTAGTATAACAGACAATCCTGGAAACACC.

On this clone: The CDR3 end falls 3 residues outside the read, so it is completed with the germline J gene. The chain carries TRBV2 and TRBJ1-5; no definite D call. The CDR3 contains 14 residues. Germline CDR1 SNHLY, CDR2 FYNNEI. V shed 7 bases and J shed 2 bases, with 12 bases lying between them. CDR3 region: CASTRSIGNQPQHF. Incomplete CDR3 DNA: TGTGCCAGCACTCGTTCGATAGGCAATCAGCCC.

This clone was recorded many times. The sequenced fragment ends 3 residues before the CDR3 boundary, so the rest is inferred from the germline J gene. The J gene is TRBJ2-7, the V gene TRBV2; tentative D call: TRBD1 (5 bases). Trimming left V 7 bases short and J 0 bases short, with 10 bases between. The CDR3 covers 13 residues. CDR1 SNHLY and CDR2 FYNNEI come from the germline V gene. Incomplete CDR3 DNA: TGTGCCAGCAAAACAGACAGCTCCTACGAG. Amino acids: CASKTDSSYE. The entire CDR3 sequence reads CASKTDSSYEQYF.

There are many counts of this clone. The read ends 3 residues shy of where the CDR3 ends; the end is completed using the germline J gene. The J gene is TRBJ2-3, the V gene TRBV5-1; the D gene is possibly TRBD1 (6 bases). Germline V gene lookup returns CDR1 SGHRS and CDR2 YFSETQ. Between the trimmed V and J ends, which lost 6 bases and 5 bases, there was a span of 10 bases. The CDR3 length is 12 residues. The part of the CDR3 DNA that was read is TGCGCCAGCACTGTAGGGGGAGATACG. This gives the protein CASTVGGDT. The entire CDR3 sequence reads CASTVGGDTQYF.

This clone was observed a few times. The read finishes 3 residues shy of the CDR3 end, and the germline J gene is used to complete it. The genes are TRBV19 and TRBJ1-2; 7 bases align to TRBD1. From germline, CDR1 is LNHDA and CDR2 SQIVND (reference sequence). The CDR3 loop spans 14 amino acids. CDR3 sequence reads: CASRPGGSTDTYTF. Incomplete CDR3 DNA: TGTGCCAGTAGGCCAGGGGGGAGCACAGATACC.

This clone was picked up a small number of times. With the read ending 3 residues before the CDR3 end, the germline J gene is used to fill in that end. The chain employs TRBV7-2 and TRBJ2-7; TRBD1 aligns across 9 bases. Trimming cost V 5 bases and J 5 bases; bases outside gene matches: 10. This CDR3 has 15 residues. From germline, CDR1 is SGHTA and CDR2 FQGNSA. The CDR3 reads CASSQVRQGDDEQYF. The CDR3 bases that were read are TGTGCCAGCAGCCAGGTTCGACAGGGGGACGACGAG.

A remark on this clone: The read ends 3 residues shy of where the CDR3 ends; the end is completed using the germline J gene. This sequence joins TRBV18 and TRBJ2-3; tentatively, D is TRBD2 (7 bases). The V gene's germline CDR1 is KGHSH and CDR2 LQKENI. CDR3 length equals 18 residues. The V end lost 4 bases, the J end lost 5 bases, and 25 bases lay between the germline ends. The CDR3 loop reads CASSRLSRGGDQGDTQYF. The covered CDR3 bases are TGTGCCAGCTCACGATTATCACGCGGGGGCGACCAGGGAGATACG.

At least ten counts were recorded for this clone. The read is 3 residues too short to cover the CDR3 end, so that end is filled in from the germline J gene. This chain links TRBV15 with TRBJ2-3, with 12 positions matching TRBD2. With V trimmed by 0 bases and J by 0 bases, 13 bases remained unmatched. This CDR3 is 21 amino acids long. The V gene's germline CDR1 is LNHNV and CDR2 YYDKDF (reference sequence). The DNA read from the CDR3 is TGTGCCACCAGCAGAGATTGGATTCCTCTAGCGGGGGGGACTAGCACAGATACG. It yields the protein CATSRDWIPLAGGTSTDT. The complete CDR3 protein is CATSRDWIPLAGGTSTDTQYF.

Regarding this clone: Read data end 3 residues before the CDR3 end; the end is taken from the germline J gene. V usage is TRBV30 and J usage is TRBJ1-1; no clear D. Trimming removed 5 bases from V and 4 bases from J, with 17 bases in between. Germline V CDR1 and CDR2: GTSNPN, SVGIG (reference sequence). This CDR3 contains 14 residues. The CDR3: CAWPDRVVFTEAFF. The sequenced CDR3 bases are TGTGCCTGGCCAGATAGGGTAGTTTTCACTGAA.

Many counts were recorded for this clone. The read terminates 3 residues ahead of where the CDR3 ends, so the germline J gene completes it. The chain combines TRBV6-2 or TRBV6-3 with TRBJ1-1; D is undetermined. CDR1 MNHEY and CDR2 SVGEGT come from the germline V gene. Trimming shortened V by 6 bases and J by 5 bases, and 13 bases separated the two germline ends. This CDR3 region has 13 residues. The CDR3 is CASRVGAGTEAFF. The sequenced part of the CDR3 DNA is TGTGCCAGCAGGGTGGGCGCTGGGACTGAA.

In this sample, this clone turned up many times. The read ends 3 residues shy of where the CDR3 ends; the end is completed using the germline J gene. This specimen includes other DNA sequences encoding the same CDR3. The chain uses TRBV7-8 and TRBJ1-3; possibly TRBD1 for D (6 bases). V shed 5 bases and J shed 0 bases, with 8 bases lying between them. Germline CDR1 is SGHVS and CDR2 is FQNEAQ. This CDR3 is 14 amino acids long. CDR3 in amino acids: CASSPGVSGNTIYF. The sequenced CDR3 bases are TGTGCCAGCAGCCCAGGGGTCTCTGGAAACACC.

This clone appeared a few times. The read finishes 3 residues shy of the CDR3 end, and the germline J gene is used to complete it. This chain links TRBV11-2 with TRBJ1-1; no clear D gene. CDR1 and CDR2 from the germline V gene are SGHAT and FQNNGV. V lost 3 bases and J lost 4, with 12 bases in between. This CDR3 region has 14 residues. The CDR3 spells CASSFGEGATEAFF. The sequenced CDR3 bases are TGTGCCAGCAGCTTCGGGGAAGGTGCCACTGAA.

On this clone: The CDR3 end is not reached by the read, which stops 3 residues before it; the germline J gene fills it in. The V and J genes are TRBV5-6 and TRBJ1-4; possible D gene TRBD1, 6 bases. V was trimmed by 1 base and J by 8 bases, leaving 12 bases between them. Germline CDR1 reads SGHDT; CDR2 reads YYEEEE. The CDR3 consists of 14 residues. The CDR3 reads CASSLQGQKEKLFF. The CDR3 DNA, read in part, is TGTGCCAGCAGCTTGCAGGGGCAGAAAGAAAAA.

There are a few counts of this clone. The read is 3 residues too short to cover the CDR3 end, so that end is filled in from the germline J gene. This chain uses TRBV18 with TRBJ2-2; D gene uncertain. The CDR3 is made up of 12 amino acids. Germline CDR1 KGHSH, CDR2 LQKENI. The CDR3: CASSPYGEKLFF. The sequenced part of the CDR3 DNA is TGTGCCAGCTCACCCTACGGTGAAAAG.

This clone showed up many times. The read gets to within 3 residues of the CDR3 end, and the germline J gene fills in the rest. The genes are TRBV5-1 and TRBJ1-2; 9 bases fit TRBD1. CDR3 length equals 15 residues. The V gene's germline CDR1 is SGHRS and CDR2 YFSETQ. The CDR3 bases that were read are TGCGCCAGCAGCTGGAATGGACAGGGGAAGAACGGC. It codes for CASSWNGQGKNG. The full-length CDR3 reads as CASSWNGQGKNGYTF.

This clone was observed a handful of times. The read finishes 3 residues shy of the CDR3 end, and the germline J gene is used to complete it. The chain is built from TRBV18 and TRBJ2-5; no definite D call. Germline CDR1 and CDR2: KGHSH and LQKENI. Trimming stripped 3 bases from V and 3 bases from J, with 11 bases between. The CDR3 has 14 amino acids. Incomplete CDR3 DNA: TGTGCCAGCTCACCCTCCAGTCCCAAAGAGACC. Its protein is CASSPSSPKET. The full CDR3 protein is CASSPSSPKETQYF.

In its sample, this clone was seen many times. The sequence runs out 3 residues before the end of the CDR3; the remainder is reconstructed from the germline J gene. The chain uses TRBV10-3 and TRBJ2-3; 7 bases fit TRBD2. V lost 4 bases and J lost 1; bases outside the gene matches: 2. CDR3 length equals 14 residues. Germline V gives CDR1 ENHRY, CDR2 SYGVKD. The CDR3 loop is CAISATSGTDTQYF. Incomplete CDR3 DNA: TGTGCCATCAGTGCAACTAGCGGCACAGATACG.

In regard to this clone: The read comes to an end 3 residues before the CDR3 does, leaving the germline J gene to fill in the end. The J gene is TRBJ2-7, the V gene TRBV11-2; TRBD1 aligns across 7 bases. This CDR3 comprises 15 residues. Unmatched junction bases numbered 4, after V lost 0 bases and J lost 2 bases. Germline V gene data show CDR1 as SGHAT and CDR2 as FQNNGV. The part of the CDR3 DNA that was read is TGTGCCAGCAGCTTAGATCTCGGGACAGCCTACGAG. This gives the protein CASSLDLGTAYE. The whole CDR3 reads CASSLDLGTAYEQYF.

Remarks on this clone: The read falls 3 residues short of the CDR3 end, and the missing part is taken from the germline J gene. This sequence joins TRBV2 and TRBJ2-7; 9 nucleotides line up with TRBD2. Germline V CDR1 and CDR2: SNHLY, FYNNEI. J lost 0 bases, V lost 6 bases, and 3 bases had no gene match. The CDR3 sequence is 14 residues long. CDR3 amino acids: CASRRTSDSYEQYF. CDR3 bases read: TGTGCCAGCAGAAGGACTAGCGACTCCTACGAG.

This clone was counted many times. The read ends 3 residues early relative to the CDR3; the germline J gene fills the gap. The rearrangement links TRBV30 to TRBJ1-2, with a possible D match to TRBD1 (6 bases). Germline assignment: CDR1 GTSNPN and CDR2 SVGIG (reference sequence). This CDR3 has 14 amino acids. CDR3 DNA, as far as it was read: TGTGCCTGGGGGGGCTCGCACAGGGAGGGCGGC. Encoded protein: CAWGGSHREGG. The entire CDR3 is CAWGGSHREGGYTF.

The sample holds many counts of this clone. The CDR3 end lies 3 residues beyond the end of the read and is filled in from the germline J gene. This sequence joins TRBV7-9 and TRBJ1-1; D is ambiguous. Germline CDR1 and CDR2: SEHNR and FQNEAQ (reference sequence). The CDR3 loop spans 11 amino acids. CDR3 region: CASSFGQRAFF. Incomplete CDR3 DNA: TGTGCCAGCAGCTTCGGCCAGCGA.

This clone was counted at least ten times. The missing CDR3 end, 3 residues past where the read stops, is filled in from the germline J gene. This rearrangement joins TRBV30 to TRBJ1-6; TRBD1 might be the D (5 bases). The V gene's germline CDR1 is GTSNPN and CDR2 SVGIG (reference sequence). CDR3 length equals 16 residues. The V end lost 1 base, the J end lost 7 bases, and 17 bases lay between the germline ends. The CDR3 region is CAWSDLEGRGNSPLHF. The DNA read from the CDR3 is TGTGCCTGGAGTGACCTAGAGGGGAGAGGGAATTCACCC.